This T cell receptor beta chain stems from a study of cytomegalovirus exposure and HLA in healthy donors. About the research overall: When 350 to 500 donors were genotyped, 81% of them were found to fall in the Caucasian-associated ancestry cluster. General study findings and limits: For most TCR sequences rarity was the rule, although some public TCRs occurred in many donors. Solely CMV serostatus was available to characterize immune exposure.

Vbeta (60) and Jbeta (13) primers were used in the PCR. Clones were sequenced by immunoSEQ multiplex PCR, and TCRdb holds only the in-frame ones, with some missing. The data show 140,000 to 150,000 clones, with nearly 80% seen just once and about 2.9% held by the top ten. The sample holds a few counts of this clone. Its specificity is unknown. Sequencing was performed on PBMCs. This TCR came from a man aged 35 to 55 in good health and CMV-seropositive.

Written as DNA, the CDR3 is TGTGCCAGCAGTAATTCCGGGACTACCCTGCAAGAGACCCAGTACTTC. Its protein is CASSNSGTTLQETQYF. The rearrangement joins TRBV28 to TRBJ2-5; 7 bases line up with TRBD2. This CDR3 comprises 16 residues. The J segment lost 2 bases and the V segment lost 5 bases, leaving 11 bases of the junction unmatched. Germline V gene sequence: CDR1 MDHEN, CDR2 SYDVKM.